A single sample gave rise to the 15 T cell receptor beta chains below, sequenced in a study of blood T cell repertoires in COVID-19. Sequencing was performed with immunoSEQ multiplex PCR; in TCRdb, only in-frame clones are kept and a portion is missing. The table shows 250,000 to 350,000 clones, with approximately 91% occurring only once. Sequenced: peripheral blood. Every receptor here comes from a woman between 55 and 75 years old with acute or convalescent COVID-19.

The gene calls are TRBV9 and TRBJ1-6; D call uncertain. V gave up 0 bases and J gave up 10 bases, with 8 bases separating them. Looked up from germline, CDR1 is SGDLS and CDR2 is YYNGEE. The CDR3 runs to 13 residues. The CDR3 spells CASSVGVRSPLHF. CDR3 coding DNA: TGTGCCAGCAGCGTAGGGGTGCGGTCACCCCTCCACTTT.

The CDR3 DNA reads TGTGCCAGCAGTTCCAGGGCGAACACTGAAGCTTTCTTT. This codes for CASSSRANTEAFF. The rearrangement links TRBV6-5 to TRBJ1-1; a possible D gene is TRBD1 (5 bases). Germline loops: CDR1 MNHEY, CDR2 SVGAGI. Deletions cut 4 bases from V and 1 base from J, with 7 bases between. This CDR3 is built from 13 residues.

The gene calls are TRBV6-2 or TRBV6-3 and TRBJ1-1; D unresolved. CDR3 length: 14 amino acids. V was cut by 5 bases and J by 4 bases, with 14 bases left in between. Germline V gene data show CDR1 as MNHEY and CDR2 as SVGEGT. The CDR3: CASSISAGGTEAFF. CDR3 bases: TGTGCCAGCAGTATTTCGGCCGGAGGCACTGAAGCTTTCTTT.

The genes are TRBV19 and TRBJ2-5; 8 nucleotides agree with TRBD2. CDR1 LNHDA and CDR2 SQIVND come from the germline V gene (reference sequence). Germline trimming cut 3 bases from V and 2 bases from J; bases unmatched to any gene: 5. The CDR3 loop spans 15 amino acids. The CDR3 DNA is TGTGCCAGTAGTATGTATAGCGGGGAGCAAGAGACCCAGTACTTC. As protein: CASSMYSGEQETQYF.

This clone was picked up one time. The chain couples TRBV23-1 to TRBJ2-3; 11 bases line up with TRBD1. TRBV23-1 is sorted into the ORF group, with uncertain function. The ends lost 0 bases at V and 6 bases at J; junction bases unmatched: 14. The CDR3 loop spans 19 amino acids. The CDR3 nucleotides are TGCGCCAGCAGTCAATCCGGACTCGGACAGGGGGCGAGTCTCGATACGCAGTATTTT. Translation gives CASSQSGLGQGASLDTQYF.

About this clone itself: At the DNA level, this CDR3 is encoded by other sequences in the same sample as well. This sequence joins TRBV6-5 and TRBJ2-7; the match to TRBD2 covers 9 bases. CDR1 and CDR2 from the germline V gene are MNHEY and SVGAGI. J gave up 0 bases and V 5 bases, and 2 bases lay outside the gene matches. The CDR3 has 14 residues. CDR3 nucleotide sequence: TGTGCCAGCAGTCGTAGCGGGAGCTCCTACGAGCAGTACTTC. It codes for CASSRSGSSYEQYF.

This clone has just one count. V usage is TRBV30 and J usage is TRBJ1-2, with no clear D. The germline V gene encodes CDR1 GTSNPN and CDR2 SVGIG (reference sequence). This CDR3 comprises 13 residues. The V and J ends lost 2 bases and 8 bases respectively, with 15 bases between them. The CDR3 region is CAWSFQEGRGYTF. CDR3 sequence (DNA): TGTGCCTGGAGTTTCCAGGAGGGCCGCGGCTACACCTTC. The full variable domain, its missing parts supplied by reference TRBV30 and TRBJ1-2, is SQTIHQWPATLVQPVGSPLSLECTVEGTSNPNLYWYRQAAGRGLQLLFYSVGIGQISSEVPQNLSASRPQDRQFILSSKKLLLSDSGFYLCAWSFQEGRGYTFGSGTRLTVV.

This clone was recorded once. The chain carries TRBV6-5 and TRBJ2-1, with TRBD2 identical over 10 bases. CDR3 size: 16 residues. V dropped 2 bases and J dropped 10; count of bases not matched to a gene: 11. CDR1 and CDR2 from the germline V gene are MNHEY and SVGAGI. The DNA for the CDR3 is TGTGCCAGCAGTTACCGGGTAGCGGGAGGACTAGAGGAGCAGTTCTTC. Translated, it gives CASSYRVAGGLEEQFF.

DNA for the CDR3: TGTGCCAGTACCTTTATATCACGAACAGGGGCTGAAGCTTTCTTT. It is translated as CASTFISRTGAEAFF. The chain couples TRBV19 to TRBJ1-1, with TRBD1 identical over 7 bases. The CDR3 covers 15 residues. The trim removed 7 bases at V and 6 bases at J, leaving 14 bases unmatched. Germline loops: CDR1 LNHDA, CDR2 SQIVND (reference sequence).

This clone was seen only a few times. CDR3 amino acids: CASSYPPSGDYEQYF. The CDR3 DNA follows: TGTGCCAGCAGTTACCCCCCTAGCGGGGACTACGAGCAGTACTTC. The rearrangement links TRBV6-6 to TRBJ2-7, with TRBD2 matching 9 bases. J gave up 3 bases and V 2 bases, and 5 bases lay outside the gene matches. Germline CDR1 MNHNY, CDR2 SVGAGI (reference sequence). The CDR3 totals 15 residues.

The chain uses TRBV6-6 and TRBJ1-5; 10 bases are a match to TRBD1. Germline V CDR1 and CDR2: MNHNY, SVGAGI (reference sequence). This CDR3 is 14 amino acids long. V dropped 2 bases and J dropped 5; count of bases not matched to a gene: 0. The CDR3: CASSYGTGDQPQHF. The DNA for the CDR3 is TGTGCCAGCAGTTACGGGACAGGGGATCAGCCCCAGCATTTT.

DNA for the CDR3: TGTGCCAGCAGCAAACCGAAAGGGGGGGGCGAACTCAGCTCCTACGAGCAGTACTTC. Protein product: CASSKPKGGGELSSYEQYF. J is TRBJ2-7 and V is TRBV21-1; the table names TRBD2, a call not compared with the DNA. TRBV21-1 is deemed a pseudogene. The CDR3 extends over 19 amino acids.

This clone was seen once. CDR3 amino acids: CASSHDPWPGQSSGNTIYF. The CDR3 DNA sequence: TGTGCCAGCAGCCACGACCCGTGGCCGGGACAGAGCTCTGGAAACACCATATATTTT. The chain links TRBV3-1 (or the pseudogene TRBV3-2) to TRBJ1-3; 7 bases map to TRBD1. This CDR3 region has 19 residues. In germline, CDR1 is LGHDT, CDR2 YNNKEL (reference sequence). V lost 3 bases, J lost 0 bases, and 14 bases stayed unmatched.

This chain joins TRBV13 and TRBJ1-1; D remains unclear. Trimming removed 3 bases from V and 6 bases from J, with 8 bases in between. The germline V gene encodes CDR1 PRHDT and CDR2 FYEKMQ (reference sequence). The CDR3 length is 12 residues. The CDR3 bases are TGTGCCAGCAGCTTTCTGGGCCCTGAAGCTTTCTTT. This translates into CASSFLGPEAFF. Supplemented by reference TRBV13 and TRBJ1-1, the full variable domain reads AAGVIQSPRHLIKEKRETATLKCYPIPRHDTVYWYQQGPGQDPQFLISFYEKMQSDKGSIPDRFSAQQFSDYHSELNMSSLELGDSALYFCASSFLGPEAFFGQGTRLTVV.

V is TRBV6-2 or TRBV6-3 and J is TRBJ2-1; a weak D match, TRBD1 (6 bases). The length of the CDR3 is 18 residues. V was shortened by 0 bases and J by 6 bases, with 21 bases between the two germline ends. Germline CDR1 and CDR2: MNHEY and SVGEGT. The CDR3 DNA sequence: TGTGCCAGCAGTTACTCGACCGGTCAGGGGTTTCCCCGCAATGAGCAGTTCTTC. Translating gives CASSYSTGQGFPRNEQFF.